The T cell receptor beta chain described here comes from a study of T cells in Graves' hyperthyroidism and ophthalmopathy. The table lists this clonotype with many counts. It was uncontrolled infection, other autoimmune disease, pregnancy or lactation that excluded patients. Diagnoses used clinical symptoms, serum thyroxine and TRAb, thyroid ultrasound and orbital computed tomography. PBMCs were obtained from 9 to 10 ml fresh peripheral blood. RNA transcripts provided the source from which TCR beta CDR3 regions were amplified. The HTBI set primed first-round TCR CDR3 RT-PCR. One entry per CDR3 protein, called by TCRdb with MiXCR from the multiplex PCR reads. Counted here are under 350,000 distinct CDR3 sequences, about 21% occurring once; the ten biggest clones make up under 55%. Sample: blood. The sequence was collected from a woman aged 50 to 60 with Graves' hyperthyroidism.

The CDR3 nucleotides read TGTGCCAGTTCAGGGGAGGCTAATGAAAAACTGTTTTTT. Its translation: CASSGEANEKLFF. The V call is TRBV2, the J call TRBJ1-4; maybe TRBD1 (6 bases). The V gene's germline CDR1 is SNHLY and CDR2 FYNNEI. V was trimmed by 9 bases and J by 3 bases, leaving 11 bases between them. The CDR3 consists of 13 residues.